This note documents a single T cell receptor beta chain sequence. Its target is unknown. This CDR3 contains 16 residues. V lost 0 bases and J lost 5, with 16 bases in between. CDR1 SGHTA and CDR2 FQGNSA come from the germline V gene. Expressed TCRB transcripts were sequenced because the isolated RNA had all been reverse transcribed beforehand. Clones were sequenced by immunoSEQ multiplex PCR, and TCRdb holds only the in-frame ones, with some missing. The data show under 450,000 clones, over 11% seen once. These data belong to a study of beta chain features in type 1 diabetes. Study information: Comparable age, gender and cell yields were observed in patients relative to healthy donors.

Broader study findings: Over-representation of high TCR-expressing cells was a possible consequence of cDNA sequencing. In comparison with healthy donors, patients had naive, central memory and Treg TCRB repertoires that appeared more similar.

This sequence was found in a man younger than 40 in good health. The chain carries TRBV7-2 and TRBJ2-5; a possible D gene is TRBD1 (6 bases). The sample taken for sequencing was naive CD4+ T cells from blood. The CDR3 DNA is TGTGCCAGCAGCTTAGCCACAGGGAAGCCCGGGGAGACCCAGTACTTC. Protein sequence: CASSLATGKPGETQYF. The variable domain in full, completed from reference TRBV7-2 and TRBJ2-5, reads GAGVSQSPSNKVTEKGKDVELRCDPISGHTALYWYRQSLGQGLEFLIYFQGNSAPDKSGLPSDRFSAERTGGSVSTLTIQRTQQEDSAVYLCASSLATGKPGETQYFGPGTRLLVL.